Listed below are T cell receptor beta chains from one sample, sequenced in a study of blood T cell repertoires in COVID-19. Clones were sequenced by immunoSEQ multiplex PCR, and TCRdb holds only the in-frame ones, with some missing. Here the sample spans around 150,000 clones, over 75% being singletons. The sequencing input was peripheral blood. The receptors come from a woman in her fifties or sixties with acute or convalescent COVID-19. The CDR3 runs from the conserved cysteine through the conserved F or W. Each record gives: D gene, J gene, V gene, clone size, CDR3 protein, CDR3 DNA. A D gene is named only where the DNA matches it firmly. A row's size may be missing; if present it is once, few, many or a size class.

- | TRBJ2-2 | TRBV2 | - | CASSESGSTGELFF | TGTGCCAGCAGTGAGTCAGGAAGCACCGGGGAGCTGTTTTTT
TRBD2 | TRBJ2-3 | TRBV5-8 | - | CASSLARGGASTDTQYF | TGTGCCAGCAGCTTGGCGCGGGGGGGAGCCAGCACAGATACGCAGTATTTT
TRBD1 | TRBJ1-1 | TRBV5-1 | once | CASSPGQGDMNTEAFF | TGCGCCAGCAGCCCGGGACAGGGGGACATGAACACTGAAGCTTTCTTT
TRBD1 | TRBJ1-1 | TRBV10-3 | once | CAITRQGNTEAFF | TGTGCCATCACTAGACAGGGGAACACTGAAGCTTTCTTT
TRBD1 | TRBJ1-3 | TRBV6-5 | - | CASSWTGVSGNTIYF | TGTGCCAGCAGTTGGACAGGAGTCTCTGGAAACACCATATATTTT
TRBD1 | TRBJ1-5 | TRBV18 | - | CASSPRQGEGRNQPQHF | TGTGCCAGCTCACCAAGACAGGGTGAGGGCCGCAATCAGCCCCAGCATTTT
TRBD2 | TRBJ2-3 | TRBV9 | - | CASSARGLAGGDTQYF | TGTGCCAGCAGCGCCCGCGGACTAGCGGGGGGGGATACGCAGTATTTT
- | TRBJ2-2 | TRBV6-1 | once | CASSELGETGELFF | TGTGCCAGCAGTGAACTTGGAGAAACCGGGGAGCTGTTTTTT
- | TRBJ1-1 | TRBV5-4 | - | CASSSGGSMNTEAFF | TGTGCCAGCAGCTCGGGGGGCAGCATGAACACTGAAGCTTTCTTT
- | TRBJ1-1 | TRBV28 | - | CASSSEGAGITEAFF | TGTGCCAGCAGTTCGGAGGGCGCGGGTATCACTGAAGCTTTCTTT
- | TRBJ2-3 | TRBV7-3 | - | CASSLPPADTQYF | TGTGCCAGCAGCCTACCCCCCGCAGATACGCAGTATTTT
- | TRBJ1-5 | TRBV24-1 | - | CAAQPSGAYQPQHF | TGTGCCGCCCAACCATCCGGAGCTTATCAGCCCCAGCATTTT
TRBD2 | TRBJ2-3 | TRBV7-9 | - | CASSPGGARSDTQYF | TGTGCCAGCAGCCCGGGGGGGGCCCGATCGGATACGCAGTATTTT
TRBD1 | TRBJ1-2 | TRBV11-2 | - | CASIEQGVPGGYTF | TGTGCCAGCATCGAACAGGGGGTCCCTGGTGGCTACACCTTC
TRBD1 | TRBJ1-5 | TRBV7-3 | once | CASSSDRGQPQHF | TGTGCCAGCAGCTCCGACAGGGGTCAGCCCCAGCATTTT
TRBD1 | TRBJ1-2 | TRBV7-2 | - | CASTQDRANYGYTF | TGTGCCAGCACCCAGGACAGGGCTAACTATGGCTACACCTTC
- | TRBJ1-2 | TRBV29-1 | - | CSVAPQGNYGYTF | TGCAGCGTTGCCCCTCAGGGTAACTATGGCTACACCTTC
TRBD1 | TRBJ1-6 | TRBV5-5 | few | CASSFLLQGEGSPLHF | TGTGCCAGCAGCTTCCTTTTACAGGGGGAGGGTTCACCCCTCCACTTT
- | TRBJ2-7 | TRBV6-4 | - | CASTPRVSKYEQYF | TGTGCCAGCACCCCGAGGGTATCTAAGTACGAGCAGTACTTC
TRBD1 | TRBJ1-3 | TRBV7-8 | - | CASSLGDRVLRNTIYF | TGTGCCAGCAGCTTAGGGGACAGGGTCTTGCGAAACACCATATATTTT
- | TRBJ2-5 | TRBV5-6 | - | CASSGARGETQYF | TGTGCCAGCAGCGGGGCGAGGGGGGAGACCCAGTACTTC
TRBD1 | TRBJ2-3 | TRBV28 | few | CASSKGQGVDTQYF | TGTGCCAGCAGTAAAGGGCAGGGGGTAGATACGCAGTATTTT
TRBD1 | TRBJ1-4 | TRBV29-1 | few | CSVSGTGGEKLFF | TGCAGCGTTTCCGGGACAGGGGGAGAAAAACTGTTTTTT
TRBD2 | TRBJ2-1 | TRBV7-8 | - | CASSLGARGETYNEQFF | TGTGCCAGCAGCTTAGGAGCACGGGGGGAAACCTACAATGAGCAGTTCTTC
TRBD2 | TRBJ2-1 | TRBV3-1/TRBV3-2 | once | CASSQVVPPRRTSGTYNEQFF | TGTGCCAGCAGCCAAGTTGTCCCACCCAGAAGGACTAGCGGGACCTACAATGAGCAGTTCTTC
- | TRBJ1-1 | TRBV7-8 | - | CASSLGQIGGEAFF | TGTGCCAGCAGCTTAGGACAGATCGGCGGTGAAGCTTTCTTT
TRBD2 | TRBJ2-7 | TRBV7-2 | - | CASSLEASGGANSYEQYF | TGTGCCAGCAGCTTAGAGGCTAGCGGGGGGGCAAACTCCTACGAGCAGTACTTC
TRBD1 | TRBJ2-7 | TRBV7-2 | - | CASSVLRTGTFYEQYF | TGTGCCAGCAGCGTACTACGGACAGGAACCTTCTACGAGCAGTACTTC
- | TRBJ1-2 | TRBV19 | few | CASSIDSQYGYTF | TGTGCCAGTAGTATCGACAGCCAATATGGCTACACCTTC
- | TRBJ2-2 | TRBV12-3/TRBV12-4 | - | CASSPSEDGELFF | TGTGCCAGCAGTCCGTCAGAGGACGGGGAGCTGTTTTTT
- | TRBJ2-3 | TRBV5-4 | - | CASSLVGGPLTDTQYF | TGTGCCAGCAGCTTGGTGGGGGGGCCGTTAACAGATACGCAGTATTTT
- | TRBJ2-5 | TRBV6-1 | - | CASSEALGTWESLQETQYF | TGTGCCAGCAGTGAAGCCTTGGGGACATGGGAATCCTTGCAAGAGACCCAGTACTTC
- | TRBJ2-7 | TRBV3-1/TRBV3-2 | - | CASSQGGSAALYEQYF | TGTGCCAGCAGCCAAGGTGGATCGGCGGCCCTCTACGAGCAGTACTTC
TRBD1 | TRBJ2-5 | TRBV24-1 | - | CATSDGQGLETQYF | TGTGCCACCAGTGACGGACAGGGACTAGAGACCCAGTACTTC
- | TRBJ2-7 | TRBV2 | few | CASSMDTSYEQYF | TGTGCCAGCAGTATGGACACCTCCTACGAGCAGTACTTC
- | TRBJ2-1 | TRBV7-9 | - | CASSLAEETYNEQFF | TGTGCCAGCAGCTTAGCGGAGGAGACCTACAATGAGCAGTTCTTC
- | TRBJ1-2 | TRBV4-3 | - | CASSVTGVLYGYTF | TGCGCCAGCAGCGTGACCGGGGTCCTCTATGGCTACACCTTC
- | TRBJ1-1 | TRBV12-3/TRBV12-4 | - | CASGDTLNTEAFF | TGTGCCAGCGGTGATACATTGAACACTGAAGCTTTCTTT
TRBD1 | TRBJ2-5 | TRBV12-3/TRBV12-4 | - | CASSFGTGETQYF | TGTGCCAGTAGTTTTGGGACAGGGGAGACCCAGTACTTC
TRBD1 | TRBJ1-1 | TRBV15 | - | CATKVGTGGLDTEAFF | TGTGCCACCAAAGTTGGGACAGGGGGACTAGACACTGAAGCTTTCTTT
- | TRBJ1-2 | TRBV9 | - | CASSPALTGRHGYTF | TGTGCCAGCAGCCCCGCCCTAACAGGGCGCCATGGCTACACCTTC
- | TRBJ1-1 | TRBV14 | - | CASSPRGGLNTEAFF | TGTGCCAGCAGTCCCCGTGGGGGGTTGAACACTGAAGCTTTCTTT
TRBD2 | TRBJ2-3 | TRBV6-2/TRBV6-3 | - | CASSYGGGATDTQYF | TGTGCCAGCAGTTACGGCGGGGGAGCCACAGATACGCAGTATTTT
- | TRBJ1-5 | TRBV2 | - | CASTQNDNQPQHF | TGTGCCAGCACGCAGAATGACAATCAGCCCCAGCATTTT
- | TRBJ1-5 | TRBV7-9 | - | CASSREGAVYSNQPQHF | TGTGCCAGCAGTCGAGAAGGGGCAGTCTATAGCAATCAGCCCCAGCATTTT
TRBD1 | TRBJ1-5 | TRBV6-6 | - | CASRGQGDLPQHF | TGTGCCAGCAGAGGACAGGGGGACTTGCCCCAGCATTTT
- | TRBJ2-5 | TRBV18 | - | CASSPRQEETQYF | TGTGCCAGCTCACCAAGGCAGGAAGAGACCCAGTACTTC
TRBD1 | TRBJ1-1 | TRBV18 | - | CASSVQGGVTEAFF | TGTGCCAGCTCAGTACAGGGGGGAGTTACTGAAGCTTTCTTT
TRBD1 | TRBJ2-7 | TRBV7-2 | - | CASSLEYGTGLVYEQYF | TGTGCCAGCAGCTTAGAATACGGGACAGGGCTCGTTTACGAGCAGTACTTC